This T cell receptor (beta chain) came from a study of glioma-infiltrating T cells. Regarding the study as a whole: Tissue-blood divergence was below expectation in non-neoplastic patients, above in gliomas. CDR3 overlap between tissue and blood was very small.

In regard to this clonotype: What it binds is not known.

Using RNA template, CDR3s of TCR alpha and beta were amplified with iRepertoire arm-PCR. Tissue mRNA or PBMC total RNA, roughly 100-400 ng, went into one-step reverse transcription and amplification. Each CDR3 protein gets one entry after TCRdb re-called the multiplex PCR reads with MiXCR. This sample has under 200,000 distinct CDR3 sequences; around 32% occur once, and the top ten carry 20%. Germline CDR1 and CDR2: MNHNY and SVGAGI (reference sequence). The CDR3 loop spans 11 amino acids. V was clipped by 4 bases and J by 10 bases, with 8 bases between them. The clonotype was recovered from a human donor with low-grade glioma or glioblastoma, undergoing nonglioma brain surgery, or in good health (not recorded which). The sequencing sample was made of glioma tissue, nonneoplastic brain tissue, or PBMCs (not recorded which). The chain recombines TRBV6-6 with TRBJ2-1; no clear D gene. CDR3 sequence reads: CASSSPDEQFF. In DNA form, the CDR3 reads TGTGCCAGCAGTTCACCTGACGAGCAGTTCTTC.